The T cell receptor beta chain described here comes from a study of Ad26.COV2.S vaccination and SARS-CoV-2 variants. Study overall: Participants got Ad26.COV2.S intramuscularly, once or twice 56 days apart.

Indicated treatment: 19 received Ad26.COV2.S at low or high dose, single or two shots; a few received placebo; per-sample allocation not given. The study sampled participants on day 63 after the first vaccine or placebo injection. Donation came from an adult in Boston who was aged 18-55 years. The CDR3 length is 13 residues. Trimming took 2 bases from V and 3 from J, leaving 8 bases between them. CDR1 KGHSH and CDR2 LQKENI come from the germline V gene. Assay: immunoSEQ multiplex PCR; the TCRdb copy retains only in-frame clones and omits some. The sample carries 380,000 or so clones, around 89% recorded once.

This chain links TRBV18 with TRBJ2-7, with D perhaps matching TRBD1 or TRBD2 (5 bases each). The sample was peripheral blood, taken in a trial of Ad26.COV2.S vaccine versus placebo. This clonotype originated in a person aged 18-65 years who received the Ad26.COV2.S COVID-19 vaccine or a placebo. The CDR3, as DNA: TGTGCCAGCTCACCAGGGACCTTCTACGAGCAGTACTTC. It specifies CASSPGTFYEQYF.